One and the same sample provided the 20 T cell receptor beta chains below, sequenced in a study of blood T cell repertoires in COVID-19. Data came from immunoSEQ multiplex PCR; TCRdb stores just in-frame clones and leaves some out. The sample yields 200,000 to 250,000 clones, more than 70% seen once. Material: peripheral blood. These TCRs come from a middle-aged man with active or convalescent COVID-19.

V usage is TRBV19 and J usage is TRBJ2-3, with TRBD2 matching 7 bases. The V and J ends lost 7 bases and 2 bases, in that order; junction bases with no gene match: 3. Germline CDR1 reads LNHDA; CDR2 reads SQIVND (reference sequence). The CDR3 has 13 amino acids. CDR3 protein: CASTKRDTDTQYF. DNA for the CDR3: TGTGCCAGTACCAAGCGGGACACAGATACGCAGTATTTT.

The chain combines TRBV6-5 with TRBJ2-5; 7 bases align to TRBD1. V was pared by 8 bases and J by 2 bases, with 11 bases of the junction left unmatched. The CDR3 contains 15 residues. Germline loops: CDR1 MNHEY, CDR2 SVGAGI. CDR3: CASGRLGQLQETQYF. Written as DNA, the CDR3 is TGTGCCAGCGGTAGACTGGGACAGCTACAAGAGACCCAGTACTTC.

The chain recombines TRBV4-1 with TRBJ2-5, with 16 bases fitting TRBD2. The CDR3 spans 19 residues. The V and J ends lost 4 bases and 5 bases, in that order; junction bases with no gene match: 13. The germline gives CDR1 MGHRA, CDR2 YSYEKL. The CDR3 nucleotides are TGCGCCAGCAGCCGCCTAGCGGGACTAGCGGGGGGGCCCGGGGAGACCCAGTACTTC. Translated: CASSRLAGLAGGPGETQYF.

V is TRBV19 and J is TRBJ1-2; possible D gene TRBD1, 5 bases. This CDR3 spans 16 amino acids. V was trimmed by 6 bases and J by 7 bases, leaving 24 bases between them. Germline lookup yields CDR1 LNHDA and CDR2 SQIVND (reference sequence). CDR3 coding DNA: TGTGCCAGTAGGACATTTACCTTTGCAGGGAAGTTTGGCTACACCTTC. It translates to CASRTFTFAGKFGYTF.

The CDR3 sequence is CATSESGLASEQFF. The CDR3 nucleotides read TGTGCCACCAGTGAATCCGGACTAGCCTCTGAGCAGTTCTTC. This chain links TRBV24-1 with TRBJ2-1; TRBD2 aligns across 8 bases. Germline V gene data show CDR1 as KGHDR and CDR2 as SFDVKD. Trimming at V came to 4 bases and at J to 9 bases, leaving 7 bases not matched to a gene. The CDR3 extends over 14 amino acids.

The chain recombines TRBV27 with TRBJ2-1, with TRBD1 matching 7 bases. The V and J ends lost 0 bases and 10 bases, in that order; junction bases with no gene match: 12. CDR1 and CDR2 from the germline V gene are MNHEY and SMNVEV (reference sequence). This CDR3 has 16 amino acids. The CDR3 protein is CASSLSIRGTEEEQFF. As DNA, the CDR3 is TGTGCCAGCAGTTTATCGATCAGGGGGACAGAAGAGGAGCAGTTCTTC.

The rearrangement uses TRBV5-1 and TRBJ1-1; TRBD1 matches at 11 bases. This CDR3 contains 15 residues. CDR1 is SGHRS, CDR2 YFSETQ, per germline. After removal of 1 base from V and 5 bases from J, the junction contained 4 bases not matched to a gene. As DNA, the CDR3 is TGCGCCAGCAGCTTGAGCCGGGACAGGGGGACTGAAGCTTTCTTT. Translating it yields CASSLSRDRGTEAFF.

This chain connects TRBV2 to TRBJ2-1, with D possibly being TRBD1 (5 bases). Per germline, CDR1 SNHLY and CDR2 FYNNEI. The CDR3 runs 14 residues. Trimming cost V 4 bases and J 4 bases, with 11 bases left between them. Here the CDR3 reads CASSVNDRYNEQFF. CDR3 bases: TGTGCCAGCAGTGTAAACGACAGATACAATGAGCAGTTCTTC.

CDR3 bases: TGTGCCAGCAGTGAACAGGTGCGGCTAGCGGGGTTCTACGAGCAGTACTTC. It translates to CASSEQVRLAGFYEQYF. The chain carries TRBV25-1 and TRBJ2-7; 9 bases are a match to TRBD2. Germline values: CDR1 MGHDK, CDR2 SYGVNS. V lost 2 bases to trimming and J lost 3 bases; unmatched junction nucleotides: 11. The CDR3 covers 17 residues.

This sequence joins TRBV9 and TRBJ2-5, with D perhaps TRBD1 (5 bases). V lost 3 bases to trimming and J lost 5 bases, with 14 bases between them. Germline V gives CDR1 SGDLS, CDR2 YYNGEE. There are 14 residues in the CDR3. The chain's CDR3 is CASSALAGRETQYF. The DNA for the CDR3 is TGTGCCAGCAGCGCCTTGGCAGGGCGGGAGACCCAGTACTTC.

The genes are TRBV3-1 (or the pseudogene TRBV3-2) and TRBJ1-6; D remains unclear. The CDR3 totals 15 residues. Germline CDR1 LGHDT, CDR2 YNNKEL (reference sequence). V was clipped by 1 base and J by 4 bases, with 8 bases between them. The DNA for the CDR3 is TGTGCCAGCAGCCAAGCTTCTACTTATAATTCACCCCTCCACTTT. It translates to CASSQASTYNSPLHF.

V is TRBV4-2 and J is TRBJ2-3; 7 nucleotides match TRBD2. CDR1 and CDR2 (germline): LGHNA, YNFKEQ. This CDR3 comprises 17 residues. Losses at the gene ends were 4 bases for V and 1 base for J; bases not matched to a gene: 11. The DNA of the CDR3 is TGTGCCAGCAGCCCCCGACTAGCACGGACTGGCACAGATACGCAGTATTTT. Protein: CASSPRLARTGTDTQYF.

The chain carries TRBV5-6 and TRBJ1-5, with D unclear. Germline V gene lookup returns CDR1 SGHDT and CDR2 YYEEEE. V was pared by 0 bases and J by 0 bases, with 10 bases between. This CDR3 is 16 amino acids long. In DNA, the CDR3 is TGTGCCAGCAGCTTGGGCCCAGTTTATAGCAATCAGCCCCAGCATTTT. Its protein is CASSLGPVYSNQPQHF.

V and J are TRBV5-1 and TRBJ2-7; D is possibly TRBD1 (5 bases). Germline CDR1 is SGHRS and CDR2 is YFSETQ. V was pared by 0 bases and J by 5 bases, with 12 bases between. This CDR3 is built from 14 residues. In DNA, the CDR3 is TGCGCCAGCAGCTTGGGGCCCAGGGCCCACGAGCAGTACTTC. The encoded protein is CASSLGPRAHEQYF.

Remarks on this clone: The identical CDR3 is also encoded by other nucleotide sequences in the sample. V gene TRBV7-9 combines with J gene TRBJ1-2; D may be TRBD1 (5 bases). This CDR3 has 14 residues. CDR1 and CDR2 from the germline V gene are SEHNR and FQNEAQ (reference sequence). The ends were cut back, 1 base at V and 2 bases at J, with 8 bases in the middle. This chain's CDR3 is CASSLVAGNYGYTF. CDR3 bases: TGTGCCAGCAGCTTAGTTGCAGGGAACTATGGCTACACCTTC.

The J gene is TRBJ2-2, the V gene TRBV19, with 14 positions matching TRBD2. Germline V gives CDR1 LNHDA, CDR2 SQIVND (reference sequence). CDR3 length: 16 amino acids. With 4 bases clipped from V and 4 bases from J, the junction kept 2 bases outside the gene matches. The CDR3 region is CASSSGTSGSTGELFF. The CDR3, as DNA: TGTGCCAGTAGTAGCGGGACTAGCGGGAGCACCGGGGAGCTGTTTTTT.

On this clone: This same CDR3 is encoded by further DNA sequences in the sample. The chain links TRBV5-1 to TRBJ2-5, with TRBD1 matching 7 bases. The V gene's germline CDR1 is SGHRS and CDR2 YFSETQ. The CDR3 runs to 14 residues. V trimming: 0 bases; J trimming: 5 bases; junction bases outside the gene matches: 4. This chain's CDR3 is CASSLGQGRETQYF. The CDR3 nucleotides are TGCGCCAGCAGCTTGGGACAGGGACGGGAGACCCAGTACTTC. Full variable domain (outside the CDR3, taken from reference TRBV5-1 and TRBJ2-5): KAGVTQTPRYLIKTRGQQVTLSCSPISGHRSVSWYQQTPGQGLQFLFEYFSETQRNKGNFPGRFSGRQFSNSRSEMNVSTLELGDSALYLCASSLGQGRETQYFGPGTRLLVL.

V gene TRBV7-2 combines with J gene TRBJ1-5; TRBD1 matches 9 bases. The V gene's germline CDR1 is SGHTA and CDR2 FQGNSA. The V gene end was trimmed by 1 base and the J gene end by 7 bases; junction bases not matched to a gene: 5. The CDR3 has 15 amino acids. This chain's CDR3 is CASSLGGQGVQPQHF. CDR3 bases: TGTGCCAGCAGCTTAGGGGGACAGGGAGTCCAGCCCCAGCATTTT. The full variable domain, with the rest looked up from reference TRBV7-2 and TRBJ1-5, is GAGVSQSPSNKVTEKGKDVELRCDPISGHTALYWYRQSLGQGLEFLIYFQGNSAPDKSGLPSDRFSAERTGGSVSTLTIQRTQQEDSAVYLCASSLGGQGVQPQHFGDGTRLSIL.

The chain joins TRBV3-1 (or the pseudogene TRBV3-2) to TRBJ1-3, with 7 bases that match TRBD1. Germline CDR1 reads LGHDT; CDR2 reads YNNKEL (reference sequence). The CDR3 is made up of 16 amino acids. The V gene end was trimmed by 4 bases and the J gene end by 3 bases; junction bases not matched to a gene: 9. The CDR3 bases are TGTGCCAGCAGCCGACTTCTGAGGGACAGTGGAAACACCATATATTTT. Amino acids: CASSRLLRDSGNTIYF.

The J gene is TRBJ2-7, the V gene TRBV25-1; 10 bases are shared with TRBD1. This CDR3 has 15 residues. Trimming at V came to 2 bases and at J to 11 bases, leaving 12 bases not matched to a gene. Germline CDR1 MGHDK, CDR2 SYGVNS. The CDR3 reads CASSENFRGQGGKYF. As DNA, the CDR3 is TGTGCCAGCAGTGAAAATTTCAGAGGACAGGGGGGTAAGTACTTC.